The next 4 T cell receptor beta chains were all read from a single sample in a study of blood T cell repertoires in COVID-19. Repertoires were generated with immunoSEQ multiplex PCR, while TCRdb's copy carries only in-frame clones and drops some. The sample includes about 97,000 clones, about 91% of them seen just once. Sequencing was carried out using peripheral blood. The source is a man aged 18 to 30 with acute or convalescent COVID-19.

This rearrangement joins TRBV27 to TRBJ1-1; D is uncertain. V lost 3 bases and J lost 3, with 8 bases in between. The CDR3 loop spans 13 amino acids. Germline V CDR1 and CDR2: MNHEY, SMNVEV (reference sequence). The CDR3 DNA reads as TGTGCCAGCAGTTTTGGAGGAGACACTGAAGCTTTCTTT. Amino acid sequence: CASSFGGDTEAFF.

The chain is built from TRBV11-2 and TRBJ2-3; D uncertain. CDR1 is SGHAT and CDR2 is FQNNGV in the germline V gene. V dropped 4 bases and J dropped 2 bases, with 10 bases sitting between them. This CDR3 has 14 residues. CDR3 in amino acids: CASSSTDTTDTQYF. CDR3 bases: TGTGCCAGCAGCTCAACAGACACCACAGATACGCAGTATTTT.

This clone was seen once. The V gene is TRBV30, the J gene TRBJ2-7; D may be TRBD2 (5 bases). Germline V CDR1 and CDR2: GTSNPN, SVGIG (reference sequence). V was cut by 1 base and J by 0 bases, with 10 bases left in between. The CDR3 runs 14 residues. The CDR3 here is CAWSARGGSYEQYF. The DNA for the CDR3 is TGTGCCTGGAGTGCCCGCGGAGGCTCCTACGAGCAGTACTTC.

The chain links TRBV7-2 to TRBJ1-2; 7 positions match TRBD1. V gave up 1 base and J gave up 4 bases; unmatched junction bases: 6. The CDR3 sequence is 15 residues long. Germline V gene data show CDR1 as SGHTA and CDR2 as FQGNSA. CDR3 residues: CASSLGQGVGYGYTF. CDR3 bases: TGTGCCAGCAGCTTAGGACAGGGAGTTGGCTATGGCTACACCTTC.